These 8 T cell receptor beta chains were sequenced from one sample in a study of shared clonotypes between healthy human individuals. Assay used: immunoSEQ multiplex PCR; TCRdb lists only in-frame clones, some missing. The table lists around 620,000 clones, 85% to 95% of them singletons. The naive CD8 population came from CD45RO-negative cells selected for CCR7, without terminally differentiated effector memory CD45RA+ cells. The material sequenced was naive CD8+ T cells sorted from blood. All receptors derive from a woman aged 25 to 39 in good health.

The chain is built from TRBV7-9 and TRBJ2-7, with D perhaps TRBD2 (5 bases). V shed 5 bases and J shed 4 bases, with 9 bases lying between them. The CDR3 loop spans 12 amino acids. Germline CDR1 reads SEHNR; CDR2 reads FQNEAQ (reference sequence). The CDR3 DNA reads as TGTGCCAGCAGCAACAGCGGTTACGAGCAGTACTTC. It codes for CASSNSGYEQYF. The full variable domain, in which reference TRBV7-9 and TRBJ2-7 provide the parts outside the CDR3, is DTGVSQNPRHKITKRGQNVTFRCDPISEHNRLYWYRQTLGQGPEFLTYFQNEAQLEKSRLLSDRFSAERPKGSFSTLEIQRTEQGDSAMYLCASSNSGYEQYFGPGTRLTVT.

The chain uses TRBV27 and TRBJ2-1; 10 bases agree with TRBD2. V shed 7 bases and J 8 bases; nucleotides not matched to a gene: 8. CDR3 length: 14 residues. Germline assignment: CDR1 MNHEY and CDR2 SMNVEV (reference sequence). CDR3 in DNA: TGTGCCAGCACTGTGACTAGCGGGTTGGATGAGCAGTTCTTC. This sequence encodes CASTVTSGLDEQFF.

As to this clone: The sample contains more than one DNA sequence encoding this CDR3. The J gene is TRBJ2-1, the V gene TRBV19; TRBD2 agrees at 8 bases. The CDR3 is made up of 15 amino acids. V gave up 6 bases and J gave up 0 bases; unmatched junction bases: 4. Germline lookup yields CDR1 LNHDA and CDR2 SQIVND (reference sequence). Here the CDR3 DNA reads TGTGCCAGTAGCCCGAGCGGGAGCTCCTACAATGAGCAGTTCTTC. As protein: CASSPSGSSYNEQFF.

The chain uses TRBV28 and TRBJ2-6, with unresolved D. Trimming removed 6 bases at V and 0 bases at J, with 9 bases between. CDR1 MDHEN and CDR2 SYDVKM come from the germline V gene. The CDR3 runs to 15 residues. The CDR3 bases are TGTGCCAGCAGGAAAGCCTACTCTGGGGCCAACGTCCTGACTTTC. Amino acid sequence: CASRKAYSGANVLTF.

The rearrangement joins TRBV9 to TRBJ1-1; D is uncertain. This CDR3 has 14 residues. The ends were cut back, 4 bases at V and 0 bases at J, with 10 bases in the middle. CDR1 is SGDLS, CDR2 YYNGEE, per germline. The CDR3 region has the DNA TGTGCCAGCAGCCCCGACGGGCTGAACACTGAAGCTTTCTTT. It yields the protein CASSPDGLNTEAFF.

This clone was recorded only once. The chain combines TRBV13 with TRBJ2-7; 7 bases map to TRBD2. V dropped 5 bases and J dropped 5; count of bases not matched to a gene: 15. Germline-derived CDR1 and CDR2 are PRHDT and FYEKMQ (reference sequence). CDR3 size: 16 residues. The CDR3 loop reads CASSQVGREWRDEQYF. The CDR3 DNA sequence: TGTGCCAGCAGCCAGGTCGGGCGGGAGTGGCGAGACGAGCAGTACTTC.

V usage is TRBV2 and J usage is TRBJ1-1; D possibly corresponds to TRBD1 (5 bases). Germline V gene data show CDR1 as SNHLY and CDR2 as FYNNEI. V lost 0 bases and J 13 bases, leaving 12 bases between the germline ends. The CDR3 spans 12 residues. The DNA for the CDR3 is TGTGCCAGCAGTGAAGCGCTGACAGTAGGTTTCTTT. Encoded protein: CASSEALTVGFF.

The genes are TRBV4-2 and TRBJ2-7, with D possibly being TRBD1 (6 bases). This CDR3 region has 17 residues. Trimming pared 0 bases from V and 0 bases from J, leaving 15 bases between. The V gene's germline CDR1 is LGHNA and CDR2 YNFKEQ. Here the CDR3 DNA reads TGTGCCAGCAGCCAAGATACCGGCCGGGACACCTCCTACGAGCAGTACTTC. Translated, it gives CASSQDTGRDTSYEQYF.